Below are 17 T cell receptor beta chains sequenced from a single sample in a study of blood T cell repertoires in COVID-19. The data were produced by immunoSEQ multiplex PCR, yet TCRdb's version contains in-frame clones alone and is incomplete. The data hold over 200,000 clones, with 80% to 90% observed a single time. The sequencing input was peripheral blood. These receptors were obtained from a man older than 75 with acute or convalescent COVID-19.

This chain joins TRBV28 and TRBJ1-1, with D perhaps TRBD1 (5 bases). Germline CDR1 and CDR2: MDHEN and SYDVKM. The CDR3 extends over 15 amino acids. V gave up 7 bases and J gave up 2 bases, with 17 bases separating them. The CDR3 coding sequence is TGTGCCAGCACCCAGGGAAGAGGCGGAAACACTGAAGCTTTCTTT. This encodes CASTQGRGGNTEAFF.

V usage is TRBV2 and J usage is TRBJ2-7, with a tentative D call TRBD2 (5 bases). The CDR3 covers 13 residues. The V gene's germline CDR1 is SNHLY and CDR2 FYNNEI. Trimming took off 6 bases at V and 2 bases at J, with 11 bases between the two ends. CDR3 sequence: CASRRETPYEQYF. The CDR3, as DNA: TGTGCCAGCAGGAGGGAGACCCCCTACGAGCAGTACTTC.

The chain couples TRBV5-5 to TRBJ2-3; TRBD2 is a possible D gene (5 bases). Trimming shortened V by 4 bases and J by 0 bases, and 15 bases separated the two germline ends. The CDR3 extends over 16 amino acids. CDR1 and CDR2 from the germline V gene are SGHKS and YYEKEE (reference sequence). The CDR3 DNA reads TGTGCCAGCAGCCGTTTTAGCGTACCTAGCACAGATACGCAGTATTTT. Protein: CASSRFSVPSTDTQYF.

This chain joins TRBV29-1 and TRBJ1-1; D ambiguous. Germline V CDR1 and CDR2: SQVTM, ANQGSEA. This CDR3 is built from 14 residues. The V end was cut by 4 bases, the J end by 0 bases, with 12 bases between. The CDR3 is CSVGDQLLNTEAFF. The CDR3 DNA is TGCAGCGTTGGCGATCAACTACTGAACACTGAAGCTTTCTTT.

V and J are TRBV28 and TRBJ1-1, with D possibly TRBD1 on 6 matching bases. Deletions cut 2 bases from V and 7 bases from J, with 14 bases between. CDR1 and CDR2 from the germline V gene are MDHEN and SYDVKM. The CDR3 sequence is 14 residues long. The CDR3: CASSLPQGYGEAFF. CDR3 nucleotide sequence: TGTGCCAGCAGTTTACCACAGGGTTACGGTGAAGCTTTCTTT.

V gene TRBV18 combines with J gene TRBJ1-6; the match to TRBD1 covers 7 bases. J gave up 10 bases and V 3 bases, and 9 bases lay outside the gene matches. Germline V gene sequence: CDR1 KGHSH, CDR2 LQKENI. This CDR3 comprises 15 residues. The CDR3 DNA reads as TGTGCCAGCTCACCGGCTAAGACAGGGAACTCACCCCTCCACTTT. This gives the protein CASSPAKTGNSPLHF. Combining the CDR3 with reference TRBV18 and TRBJ1-6 gives the whole variable domain NAGVMQNPRHLVRRRGQEARLRCSPMKGHSHVYWYRQLPEEGLKFMVYLQKENIIDESGMPKERFSAEFPKEGPSILRIQQVVRGDSAAYFCASSPAKTGNSPLHFGNGTRLTVT.

This clone was found once. The chain has TRBV5-1 and TRBJ2-1, with 10 bases aligning to TRBD1. Germline CDR1 is SGHRS and CDR2 is YFSETQ. J lost 6 bases, V lost 2 bases, and 5 bases had no gene match. The CDR3 consists of 15 residues. CDR3 nucleotide sequence: TGCGCCAGCAGCTTCGGACAGGGGGGAGGCAATGAGCAGTTCTTC. It translates to CASSFGQGGGNEQFF.

This rearrangement joins TRBV29-1 to TRBJ1-3; no reliable D call. The CDR3 totals 12 residues. CDR1 is SQVTM, CDR2 ANQGSEA, per germline. V was trimmed by 6 bases and J by 0 bases, leaving 6 bases between them. In DNA, the CDR3 is TGCAGCGTCGTACTCTCTGGAAACACCATATATTTT. This translates into CSVVLSGNTIYF.

V usage is TRBV5-1 and J usage is TRBJ2-1; D gene uncertain. The CDR3 spans 14 residues. Per the germline V gene, CDR1 is SGHRS and CDR2 is YFSETQ. Deletions cut 3 bases from V and 5 bases from J, with 12 bases between. Here the CDR3 DNA reads TGCGCCAGCAGCTATATTAACTATGACAATGAGCAGTTCTTC. Translating gives CASSYINYDNEQFF.

This sequence joins TRBV30 and TRBJ1-5, with 8 bases identical to TRBD1. J lost 3 bases, V lost 2 bases, and 3 bases had no gene match. The CDR3 has 14 residues. The germline V gene has CDR1 GTSNPN and CDR2 SVGIG (reference sequence). The CDR3: CAWSWDRLNQPQHF. DNA for the CDR3: TGTGCCTGGAGTTGGGACAGGCTCAATCAGCCCCAGCATTTT.

CDR3 amino acids: CASRAGSSGNTIYF. CDR3 DNA sequence: TGTGCCAGCAGGGCGGGGTCCTCTGGAAACACCATATATTTT. The J gene is TRBJ1-3, the V gene TRBV2; D is uncertain. V lost 6 bases and J lost 0, with 9 bases in between. CDR1 and CDR2 (germline): SNHLY, FYNNEI. CDR3 size: 14 residues.

In its sample, this clone was seen a few times. This chain joins TRBV7-9 and TRBJ1-4, with 8 bases that match TRBD1. This CDR3 spans 14 amino acids. The V gene's germline CDR1 is SEHNR and CDR2 FQNEAQ (reference sequence). V was pared by 6 bases and J by 7 bases, with 7 bases of the junction left unmatched. The CDR3 DNA is TGTGCCAGCAGTAAAGGACAGGGCTTTGAAAAACTGTTTTTT. It codes for CASSKGQGFEKLFF.

This clone showed up just once. This chain uses TRBV7-2 with TRBJ2-1; maybe TRBD1 (5 bases). Trimming left V 0 bases short and J 6 bases short, with 15 bases between. The CDR3 consists of 16 residues. Germline V gene data show CDR1 as SGHTA and CDR2 as FQGNSA. The CDR3 sequence: CASSLADFLGLNEQFF. The CDR3 region has the DNA TGTGCCAGCAGCTTAGCGGATTTTTTGGGGCTCAATGAGCAGTTCTTC.

This clone occurred a few times. The chain uses TRBV9 and TRBJ1-5; D perhaps matches TRBD1 (6 bases). Trimming took off 0 bases at V and 9 bases at J, with 10 bases between the two ends. CDR3 size: 13 residues. Germline V gene data show CDR1 as SGDLS and CDR2 as YYNGEE. The CDR3 is CASSVGGPGPQHF. CDR3 bases: TGTGCCAGCAGCGTAGGGGGGCCGGGGCCCCAGCATTTT.

The chain is built from TRBV11-2 and TRBJ2-1; maybe TRBD2 (5 bases). Germline CDR1 and CDR2: SGHAT and FQNNGV. V gave up 5 bases and J gave up 8 bases, with 10 bases separating them. This CDR3 has 12 residues. The CDR3 sequence: CASSRGGYEQFF. The CDR3 DNA sequence: TGTGCCAGCAGCCGAGGAGGATATGAGCAGTTCTTC.

The rearrangement joins TRBV30 to TRBJ2-2, with D maybe TRBD2 (6 bases). CDR3 size: 13 residues. From germline, CDR1 is GTSNPN and CDR2 SVGIG (reference sequence). The V and J ends lost 5 bases and 7 bases respectively, with 14 bases between them. The CDR3 loop reads CAWERETNGELFF. The CDR3 nucleotides read TGTGCCTGGGAACGGGAGACGAACGGGGAGCTGTTTTTT.

This sequence joins TRBV9 and TRBJ2-1; possibly TRBD2 for D (7 bases). CDR3 size: 17 residues. V gave up 4 bases and J gave up 5 bases, with 22 bases separating them. CDR1 and CDR2 (germline): SGDLS, YYNGEE. The CDR3, as DNA: TGTGCCAGCAGCCCTCCTTGGGAGGGGGGCCAGAACAATGAGCAGTTCTTC. It is translated as CASSPPWEGGQNNEQFF.